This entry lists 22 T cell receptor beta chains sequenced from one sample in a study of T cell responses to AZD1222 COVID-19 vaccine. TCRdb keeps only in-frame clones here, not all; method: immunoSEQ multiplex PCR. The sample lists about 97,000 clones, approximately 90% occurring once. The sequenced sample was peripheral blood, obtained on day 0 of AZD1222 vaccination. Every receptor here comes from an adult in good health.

CDR3 DNA: TGTGCCAGCAGTTTATCGAGAGGGGACTTCGACGAGCAGTACTTC. Its protein product is CASSLSRGDFDEQYF. The chain links TRBV27 to TRBJ2-7; possible D gene TRBD2, 6 bases. V lost 0 bases to trimming and J lost 5 bases, with 14 bases between them. The CDR3 consists of 15 residues. CDR1 MNHEY and CDR2 SMNVEV come from the germline V gene (reference sequence).

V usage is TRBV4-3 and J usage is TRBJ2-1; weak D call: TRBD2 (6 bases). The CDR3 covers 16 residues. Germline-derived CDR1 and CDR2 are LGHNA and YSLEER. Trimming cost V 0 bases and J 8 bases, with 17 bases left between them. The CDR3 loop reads CASSQEYSGSLYEQFF. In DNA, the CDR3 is TGCGCCAGCAGCCAAGAGTACAGCGGGTCGTTGTATGAGCAGTTCTTC.

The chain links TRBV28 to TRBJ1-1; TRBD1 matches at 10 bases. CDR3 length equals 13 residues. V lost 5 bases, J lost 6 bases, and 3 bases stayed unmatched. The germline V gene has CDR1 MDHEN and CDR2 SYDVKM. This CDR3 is CASSRQGAAEAFF. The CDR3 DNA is TGTGCCAGCAGTCGACAGGGGGCGGCTGAAGCTTTCTTT.

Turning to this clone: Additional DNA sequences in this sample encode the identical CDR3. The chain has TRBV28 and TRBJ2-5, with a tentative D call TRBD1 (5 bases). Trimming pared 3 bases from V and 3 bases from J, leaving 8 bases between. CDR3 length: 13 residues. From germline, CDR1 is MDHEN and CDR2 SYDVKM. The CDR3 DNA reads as TGTGCCAGCAGTTTCCCAGGGAAAGAGACCCAGTACTTC. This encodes CASSFPGKETQYF.

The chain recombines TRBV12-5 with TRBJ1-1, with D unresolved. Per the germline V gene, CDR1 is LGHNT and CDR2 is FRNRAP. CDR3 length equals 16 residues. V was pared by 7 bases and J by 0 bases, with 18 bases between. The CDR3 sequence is CASDWPAGKLNTEAFF. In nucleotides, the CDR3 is TGTGCTAGTGATTGGCCAGCGGGCAAGCTGAACACTGAAGCTTTCTTT.

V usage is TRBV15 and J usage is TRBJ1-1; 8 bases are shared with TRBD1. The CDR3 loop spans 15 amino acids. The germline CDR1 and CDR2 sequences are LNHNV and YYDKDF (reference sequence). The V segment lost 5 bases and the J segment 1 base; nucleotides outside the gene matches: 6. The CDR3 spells CATSRDRNPNTEAFF. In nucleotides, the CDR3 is TGTGCCACCAGCCGGGACAGGAATCCGAACACTGAAGCTTTCTTT.

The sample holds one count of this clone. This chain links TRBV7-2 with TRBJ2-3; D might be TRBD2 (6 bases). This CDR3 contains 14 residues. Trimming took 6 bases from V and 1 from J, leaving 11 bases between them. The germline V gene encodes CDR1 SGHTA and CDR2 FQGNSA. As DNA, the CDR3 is TGTGCCAGCAGTCCCGGGAGCCGCACAGATACGCAGTATTTT. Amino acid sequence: CASSPGSRTDTQYF.

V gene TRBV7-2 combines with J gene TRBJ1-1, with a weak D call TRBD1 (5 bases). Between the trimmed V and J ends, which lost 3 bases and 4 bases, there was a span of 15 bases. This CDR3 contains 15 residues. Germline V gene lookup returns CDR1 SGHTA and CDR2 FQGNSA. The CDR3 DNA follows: TGTGCCAGCAGCTTTGAACCGGGCAGGGCCACTGAAGCTTTCTTT. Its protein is CASSFEPGRATEAFF.

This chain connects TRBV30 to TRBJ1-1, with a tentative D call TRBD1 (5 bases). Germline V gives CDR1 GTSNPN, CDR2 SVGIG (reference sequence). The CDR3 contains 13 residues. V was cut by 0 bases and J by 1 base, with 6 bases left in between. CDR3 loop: CAWSVDRNTEAFF. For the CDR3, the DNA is TGTGCCTGGAGTGTCGACAGGAACACTGAAGCTTTCTTT. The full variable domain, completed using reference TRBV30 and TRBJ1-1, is SQTIHQWPATLVQPVGSPLSLECTVEGTSNPNLYWYRQAAGRGLQLLFYSVGIGQISSEVPQNLSASRPQDRQFILSSKKLLLSDSGFYLCAWSVDRNTEAFFGQGTRLTVV.

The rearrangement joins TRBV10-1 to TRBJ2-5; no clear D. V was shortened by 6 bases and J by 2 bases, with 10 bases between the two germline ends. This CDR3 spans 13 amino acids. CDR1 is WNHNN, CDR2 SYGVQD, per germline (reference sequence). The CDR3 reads CASSRHGQETQYF. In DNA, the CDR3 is TGCGCCAGCAGCCGACACGGACAAGAGACCCAGTACTTC.

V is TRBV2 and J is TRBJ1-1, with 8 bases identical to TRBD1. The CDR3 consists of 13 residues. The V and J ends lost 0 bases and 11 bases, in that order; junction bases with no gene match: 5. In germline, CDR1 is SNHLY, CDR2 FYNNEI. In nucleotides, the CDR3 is TGTGCCAGCAGTGAAGCGCAGGGGGCGGGGGCTTTCTTT. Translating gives CASSEAQGAGAFF.

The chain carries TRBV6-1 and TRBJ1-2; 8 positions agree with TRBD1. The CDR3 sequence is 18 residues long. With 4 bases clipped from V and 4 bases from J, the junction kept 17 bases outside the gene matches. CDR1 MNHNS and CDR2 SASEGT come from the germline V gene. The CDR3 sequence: CASSAVTGDVRYVYGYTF. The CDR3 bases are TGTGCCAGCAGTGCTGTGACAGGGGATGTTCGCTATGTCTATGGCTACACCTTC.

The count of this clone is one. CDR3 loop: CASSANQPQHF. CDR3 sequence (DNA): TGTGCCAGCAGCGCAAATCAGCCCCAGCATTTT. The V call is TRBV6-4, the J call TRBJ1-5, with unresolved D. Germline V gene sequence: CDR1 MRHNA, CDR2 SNTAGT. This CDR3 spans 11 amino acids. V lost 6 bases and J lost 4, with 4 bases in between.

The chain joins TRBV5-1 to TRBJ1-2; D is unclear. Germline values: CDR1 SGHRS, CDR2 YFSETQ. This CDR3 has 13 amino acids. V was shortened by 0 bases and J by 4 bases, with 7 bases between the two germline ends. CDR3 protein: CASSLAGFYGYTF. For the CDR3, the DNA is TGCGCCAGCAGCTTGGCGGGGTTCTATGGCTACACCTTC.

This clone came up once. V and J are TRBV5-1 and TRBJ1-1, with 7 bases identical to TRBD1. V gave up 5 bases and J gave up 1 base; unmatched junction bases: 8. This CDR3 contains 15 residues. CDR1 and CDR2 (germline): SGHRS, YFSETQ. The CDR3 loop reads CASRRDSQGNTEAFF. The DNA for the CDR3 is TGCGCCAGCAGGAGGGACAGCCAGGGGAACACTGAAGCTTTCTTT.

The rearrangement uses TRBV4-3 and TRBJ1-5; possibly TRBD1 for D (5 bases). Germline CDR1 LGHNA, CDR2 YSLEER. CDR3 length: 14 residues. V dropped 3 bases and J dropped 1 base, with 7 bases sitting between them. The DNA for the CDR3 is TGCGCCAGCAGCCAGGGACTGAGCAATCAGCCCCAGCATTTT. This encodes CASSQGLSNQPQHF.

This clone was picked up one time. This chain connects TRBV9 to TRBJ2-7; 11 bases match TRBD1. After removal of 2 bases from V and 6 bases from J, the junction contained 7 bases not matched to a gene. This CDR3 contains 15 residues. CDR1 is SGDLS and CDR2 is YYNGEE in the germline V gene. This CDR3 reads CASSVDGTGGREQYF. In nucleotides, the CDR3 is TGTGCCAGCAGCGTCGACGGGACAGGGGGTCGCGAGCAGTACTTC.

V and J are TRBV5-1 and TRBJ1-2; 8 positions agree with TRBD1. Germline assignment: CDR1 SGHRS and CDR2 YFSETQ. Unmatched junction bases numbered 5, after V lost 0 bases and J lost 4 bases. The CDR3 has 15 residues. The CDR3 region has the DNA TGCGCCAGCAGCTTGGGGTCGGACAGGGCCTATGGCTACACCTTC. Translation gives CASSLGSDRAYGYTF.

DNA for the CDR3: TGTGCCAGCTCTCGAGCAGCCGTGAACACTGAAGCTTTCTTT. Translation gives CASSRAAVNTEAFF. The chain employs TRBV18 and TRBJ1-1, with D unclear. The V end was cut by 6 bases, the J end by 0 bases, with 11 bases between. CDR3 length: 14 amino acids. CDR1 is KGHSH and CDR2 is LQKENI in the germline V gene.

The CDR3 DNA sequence: TGTGCCTGGAGTCCCAAACGGACAGGGGCCGACGAGCAGTACTTC. Its translation: CAWSPKRTGADEQYF. V and J are TRBV30 and TRBJ2-7; 9 bases agree with TRBD1. Germline V gene lookup returns CDR1 GTSNPN and CDR2 SVGIG (reference sequence). V was pared by 2 bases and J by 5 bases, with 10 bases of the junction left unmatched. This CDR3 has 15 residues.

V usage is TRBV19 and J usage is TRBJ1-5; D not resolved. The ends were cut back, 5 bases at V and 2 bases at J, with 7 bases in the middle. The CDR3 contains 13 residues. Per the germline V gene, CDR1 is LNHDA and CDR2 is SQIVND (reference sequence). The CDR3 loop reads CASSLYRNQPQHF. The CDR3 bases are TGTGCCAGTAGTTTGTATCGCAATCAGCCCCAGCATTTT. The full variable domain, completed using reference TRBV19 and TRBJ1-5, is DGGITQSPKYLFRKEGQNVTLSCEQNLNHDAMYWYRQDPGQGLRLIYYSQIVNDFQKGDIAEGYSVSREKKESFPLTVTSAQKNPTAFYLCASSLYRNQPQHFGDGTRLSIL.

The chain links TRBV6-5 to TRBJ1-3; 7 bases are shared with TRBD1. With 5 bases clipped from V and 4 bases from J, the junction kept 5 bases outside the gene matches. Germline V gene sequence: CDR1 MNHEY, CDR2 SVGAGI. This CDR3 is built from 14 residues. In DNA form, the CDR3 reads TGTGCCAGCAGTCCCAGGGGGGCCGGAAACACCATATATTTT. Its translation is CASSPRGAGNTIYF.